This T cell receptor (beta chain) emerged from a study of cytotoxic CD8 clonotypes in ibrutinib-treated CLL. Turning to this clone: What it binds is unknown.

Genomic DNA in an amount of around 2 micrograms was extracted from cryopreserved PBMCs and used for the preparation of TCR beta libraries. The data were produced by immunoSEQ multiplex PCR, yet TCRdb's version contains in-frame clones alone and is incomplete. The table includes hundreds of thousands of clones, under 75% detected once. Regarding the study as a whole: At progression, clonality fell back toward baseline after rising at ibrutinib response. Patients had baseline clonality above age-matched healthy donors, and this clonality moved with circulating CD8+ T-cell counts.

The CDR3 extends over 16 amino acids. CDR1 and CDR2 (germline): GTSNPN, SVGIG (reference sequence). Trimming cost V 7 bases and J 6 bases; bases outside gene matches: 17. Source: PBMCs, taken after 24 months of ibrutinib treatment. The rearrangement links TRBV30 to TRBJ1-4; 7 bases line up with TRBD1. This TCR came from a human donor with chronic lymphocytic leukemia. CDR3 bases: TGTGCCTACTCGATCGAGGGGACAGCTAAGGATGAAAAACTGTTTTTT. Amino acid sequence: CAYSIEGTAKDEKLFF.